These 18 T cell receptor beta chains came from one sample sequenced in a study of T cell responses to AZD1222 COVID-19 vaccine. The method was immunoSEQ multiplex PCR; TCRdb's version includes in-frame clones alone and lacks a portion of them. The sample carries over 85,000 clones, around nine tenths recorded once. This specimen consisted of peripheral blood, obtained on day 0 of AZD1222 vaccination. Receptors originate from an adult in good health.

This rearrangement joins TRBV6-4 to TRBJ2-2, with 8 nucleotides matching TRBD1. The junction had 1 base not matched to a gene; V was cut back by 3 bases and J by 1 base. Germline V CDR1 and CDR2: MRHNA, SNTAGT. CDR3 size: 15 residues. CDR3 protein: CASSEGTGNTGELFF. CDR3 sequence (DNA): TGTGCCAGCAGTGAAGGGACAGGGAACACCGGGGAGCTGTTTTTT.

Here the CDR3 reads CASSLSRDQPQHF. CDR3 in DNA: TGTGCCAGCAGTTTAAGCAGGGATCAGCCCCAGCATTTT. The chain employs TRBV12-3 or TRBV12-4 and TRBJ1-5; possible D gene TRBD1, 5 bases. The V end lost 2 bases, the J end lost 5 bases, and 7 bases lay between the germline ends. CDR3 length: 13 residues.

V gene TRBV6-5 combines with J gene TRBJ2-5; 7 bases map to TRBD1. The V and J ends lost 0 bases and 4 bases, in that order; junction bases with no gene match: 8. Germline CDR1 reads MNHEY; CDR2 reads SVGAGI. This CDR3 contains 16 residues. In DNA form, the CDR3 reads TGTGCCAGCAGTTACTCGAAGCGGACAGGCGGAGAGACCCAGTACTTC. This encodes CASSYSKRTGGETQYF.

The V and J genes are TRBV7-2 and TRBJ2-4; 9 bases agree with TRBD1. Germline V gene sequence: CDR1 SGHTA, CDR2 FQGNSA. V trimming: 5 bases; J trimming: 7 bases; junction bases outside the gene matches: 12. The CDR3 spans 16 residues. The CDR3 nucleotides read TGTGCCAGCAGCCCCCATACGCGGACAGGGGTCAACATTCAGTACTTC. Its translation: CASSPHTRTGVNIQYF. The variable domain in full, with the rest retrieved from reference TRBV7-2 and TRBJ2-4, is GAGVSQSPSNKVTEKGKDVELRCDPISGHTALYWYRQSLGQGLEFLIYFQGNSAPDKSGLPSDRFSAERTGGSVSTLTIQRTQQEDSAVYLCASSPHTRTGVNIQYFGAGTRLSVL.

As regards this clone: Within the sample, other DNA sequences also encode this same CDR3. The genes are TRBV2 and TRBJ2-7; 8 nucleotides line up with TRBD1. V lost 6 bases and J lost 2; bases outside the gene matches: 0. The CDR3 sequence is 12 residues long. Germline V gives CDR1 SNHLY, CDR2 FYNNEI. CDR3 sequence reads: CASRDRAYEQYF. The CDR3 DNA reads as TGTGCCAGCAGGGACAGGGCCTACGAGCAGTACTTC.

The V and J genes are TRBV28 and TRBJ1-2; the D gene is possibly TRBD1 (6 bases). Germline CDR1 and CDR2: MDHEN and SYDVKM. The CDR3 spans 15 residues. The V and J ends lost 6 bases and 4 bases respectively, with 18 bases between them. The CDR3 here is CASRRPSGASYGYTF. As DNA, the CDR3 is TGTGCCAGCAGGCGACCGTCGGGGGCGAGCTATGGCTACACCTTC.

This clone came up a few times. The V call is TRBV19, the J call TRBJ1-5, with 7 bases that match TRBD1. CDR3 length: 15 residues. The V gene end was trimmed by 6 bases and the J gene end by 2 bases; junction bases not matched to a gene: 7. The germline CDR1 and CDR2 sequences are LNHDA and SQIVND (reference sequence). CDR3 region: CASRARQGGNQPQHF. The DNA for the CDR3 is TGTGCCAGTAGGGCGCGACAGGGAGGCAATCAGCCCCAGCATTTT.

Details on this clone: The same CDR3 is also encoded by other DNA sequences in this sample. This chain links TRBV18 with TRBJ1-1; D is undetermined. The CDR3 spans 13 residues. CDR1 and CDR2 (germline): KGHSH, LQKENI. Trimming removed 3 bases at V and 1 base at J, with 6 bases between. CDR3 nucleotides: TGTGCCAGCTCACCCGGTCGGAACACTGAAGCTTTCTTT. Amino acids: CASSPGRNTEAFF.

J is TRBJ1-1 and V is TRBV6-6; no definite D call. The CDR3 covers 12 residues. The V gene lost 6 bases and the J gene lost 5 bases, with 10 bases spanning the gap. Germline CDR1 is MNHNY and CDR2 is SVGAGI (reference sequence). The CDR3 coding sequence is TGTGCCAGCAGCTCCTGGGAGACTGAAGCTTTCTTT. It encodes CASSSWETEAFF.

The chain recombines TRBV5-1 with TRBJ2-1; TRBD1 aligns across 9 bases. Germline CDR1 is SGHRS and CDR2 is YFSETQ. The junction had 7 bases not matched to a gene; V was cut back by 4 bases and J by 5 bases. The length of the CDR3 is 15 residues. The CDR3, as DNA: TGCGCCAGCAGCGTACTAGGGACAGGGAACAATGAGCAGTTCTTC. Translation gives CASSVLGTGNNEQFF.

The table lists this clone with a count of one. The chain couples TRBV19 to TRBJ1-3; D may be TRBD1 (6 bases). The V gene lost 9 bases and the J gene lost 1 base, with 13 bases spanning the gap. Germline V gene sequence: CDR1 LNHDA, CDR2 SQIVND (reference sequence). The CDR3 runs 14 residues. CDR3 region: CASSLRGSGNTIYF. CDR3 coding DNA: TGTGCCAGCTCCCTCAGGGGTTCTGGAAACACCATATATTTT.

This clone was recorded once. The CDR3 DNA sequence: TGTGCCAGCAGCTTGGGGGGCTTAAAAGAGACCCAGTACTTC. Protein product: CASSLGGLKETQYF. V usage is TRBV5-5 and J usage is TRBJ2-5; weak D call: TRBD1 (5 bases). Trimming left V 0 bases short and J 3 bases short, with 9 bases between. The germline gives CDR1 SGHKS, CDR2 YYEKEE (reference sequence). This CDR3 comprises 14 residues.

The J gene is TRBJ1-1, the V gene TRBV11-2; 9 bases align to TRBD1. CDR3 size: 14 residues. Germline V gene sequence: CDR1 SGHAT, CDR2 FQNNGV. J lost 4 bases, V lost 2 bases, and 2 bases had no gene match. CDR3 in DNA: TGTGCCAGCAGCTTAACGACAGGGGGCACTGAAGCTTTCTTT. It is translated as CASSLTTGGTEAFF.

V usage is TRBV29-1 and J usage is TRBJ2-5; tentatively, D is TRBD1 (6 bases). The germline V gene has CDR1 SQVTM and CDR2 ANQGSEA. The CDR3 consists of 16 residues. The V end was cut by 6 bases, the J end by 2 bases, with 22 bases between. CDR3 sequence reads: CSVEPFRGKDQETQYF. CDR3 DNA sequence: TGCAGCGTCGAACCGTTCAGGGGCAAGGATCAAGAGACCCAGTACTTC.

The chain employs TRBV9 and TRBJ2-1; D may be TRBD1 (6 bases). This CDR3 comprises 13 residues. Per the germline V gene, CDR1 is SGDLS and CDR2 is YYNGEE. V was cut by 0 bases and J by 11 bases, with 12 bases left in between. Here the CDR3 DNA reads TGTGCCAGCAGCGTAGGGGACAACCCAAAGCAGTTCTTC. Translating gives CASSVGDNPKQFF.

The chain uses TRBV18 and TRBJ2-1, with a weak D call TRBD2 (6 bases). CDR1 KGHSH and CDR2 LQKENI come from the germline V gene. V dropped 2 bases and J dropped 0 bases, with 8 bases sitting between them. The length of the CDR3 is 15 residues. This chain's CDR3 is CASSPGGSSYNEQFF. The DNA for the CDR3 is TGTGCCAGCTCACCAGGAGGGAGCTCCTACAATGAGCAGTTCTTC.

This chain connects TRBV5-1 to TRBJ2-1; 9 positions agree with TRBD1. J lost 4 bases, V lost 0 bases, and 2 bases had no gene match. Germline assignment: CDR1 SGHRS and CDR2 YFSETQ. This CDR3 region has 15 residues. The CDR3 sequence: CASSLGDRAYNEQFF. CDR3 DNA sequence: TGCGCCAGCAGCTTGGGGGACAGGGCATACAATGAGCAGTTCTTC.

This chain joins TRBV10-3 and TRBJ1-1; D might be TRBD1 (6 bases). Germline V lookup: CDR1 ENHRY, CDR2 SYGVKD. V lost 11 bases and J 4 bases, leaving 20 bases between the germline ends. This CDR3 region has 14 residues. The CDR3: CAARAGGESTEAFF. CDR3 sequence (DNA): TGTGCCGCACGGGCCGGGGGCGAGAGCACTGAAGCTTTCTTT.